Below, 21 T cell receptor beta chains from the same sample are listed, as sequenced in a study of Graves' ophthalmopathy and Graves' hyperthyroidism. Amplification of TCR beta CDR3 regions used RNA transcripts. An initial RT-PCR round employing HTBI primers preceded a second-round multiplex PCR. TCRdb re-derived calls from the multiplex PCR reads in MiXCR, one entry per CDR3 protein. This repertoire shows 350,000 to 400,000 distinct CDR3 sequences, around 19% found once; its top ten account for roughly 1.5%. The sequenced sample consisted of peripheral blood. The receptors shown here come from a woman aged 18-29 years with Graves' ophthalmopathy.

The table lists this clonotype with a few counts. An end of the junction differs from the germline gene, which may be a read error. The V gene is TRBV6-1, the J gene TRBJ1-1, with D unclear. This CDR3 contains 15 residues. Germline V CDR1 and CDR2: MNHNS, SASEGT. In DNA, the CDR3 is TGTGCCAGCAGTAGTGCTGGGGATTTGAGGACTGAAGCCTTCTTT. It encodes CASSSAGDLRTEAFF.

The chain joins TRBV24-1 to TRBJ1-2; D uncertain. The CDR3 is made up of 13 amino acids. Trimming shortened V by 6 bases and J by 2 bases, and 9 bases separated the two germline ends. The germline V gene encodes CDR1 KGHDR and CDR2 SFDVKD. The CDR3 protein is CATSNGGNYGYTF. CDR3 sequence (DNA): TGTGCCACCAGTAATGGAGGGAACTATGGCTACACCTTC.

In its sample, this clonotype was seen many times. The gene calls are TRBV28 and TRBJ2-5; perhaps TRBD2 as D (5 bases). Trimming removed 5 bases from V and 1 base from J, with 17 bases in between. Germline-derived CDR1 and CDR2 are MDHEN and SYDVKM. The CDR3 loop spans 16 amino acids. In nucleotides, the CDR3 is TGTGCCAGCAGTCGCCCCACCCAGCGGACCCAAGAGACCCAGTACTTC. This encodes CASSRPTQRTQETQYF.

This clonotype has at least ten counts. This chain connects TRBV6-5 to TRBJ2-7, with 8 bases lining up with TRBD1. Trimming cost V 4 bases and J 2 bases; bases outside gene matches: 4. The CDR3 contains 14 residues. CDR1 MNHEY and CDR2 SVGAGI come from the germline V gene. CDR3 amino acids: CASSWDRKTYEQYF. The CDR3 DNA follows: TGTGCCAGCAGTTGGGACAGGAAAACCTACGAGCAGTACTTC.

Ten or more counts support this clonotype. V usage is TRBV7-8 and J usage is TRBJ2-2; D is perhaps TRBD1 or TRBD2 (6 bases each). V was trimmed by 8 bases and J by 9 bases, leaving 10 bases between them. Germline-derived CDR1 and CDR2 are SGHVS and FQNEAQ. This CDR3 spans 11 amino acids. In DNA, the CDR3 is TGTGCCAGCCTGGGGGGCCGGGAGCTGTTTTTT. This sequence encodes CASLGGRELFF.

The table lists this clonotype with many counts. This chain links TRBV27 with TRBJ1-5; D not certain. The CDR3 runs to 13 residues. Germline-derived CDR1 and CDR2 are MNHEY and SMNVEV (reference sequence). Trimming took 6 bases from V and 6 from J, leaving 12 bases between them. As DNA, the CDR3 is TGTGCCAGCAGCCTACTACCCGGTCAGCCCCAGCATTTT. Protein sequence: CASSLLPGQPQHF.

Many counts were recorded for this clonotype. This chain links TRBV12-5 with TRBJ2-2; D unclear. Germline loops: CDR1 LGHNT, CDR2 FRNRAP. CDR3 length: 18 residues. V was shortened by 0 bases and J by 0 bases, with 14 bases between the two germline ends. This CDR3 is CASGLVPDGQTNTGELFF. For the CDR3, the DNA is TGTGCTAGTGGTTTGGTCCCGGACGGGCAAACGAACACCGGGGAGCTGTTTTTT.

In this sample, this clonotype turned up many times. CDR3 sequence: CASGQYGDYTF. The CDR3 DNA sequence: TGTGCCAGTGGACAGTACGGGGACTACACCTTC. The chain recombines TRBV6-1 with TRBJ1-2, with D possibly matching TRBD1 (6 bases). V was shortened by 9 bases and J by 10 bases, with 15 bases between the two germline ends. Germline CDR1 and CDR2: MNHNS and SASEGT. The CDR3 runs 11 residues.

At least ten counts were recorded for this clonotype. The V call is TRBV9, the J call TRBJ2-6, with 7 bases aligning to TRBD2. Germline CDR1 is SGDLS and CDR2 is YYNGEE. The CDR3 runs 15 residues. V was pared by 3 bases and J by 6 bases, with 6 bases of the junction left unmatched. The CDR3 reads CASSAPGTKANVLTF. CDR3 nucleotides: TGTGCCAGCAGCGCCCCGGGGACTAAGGCCAACGTCCTGACTTTC. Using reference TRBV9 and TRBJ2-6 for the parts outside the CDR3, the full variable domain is DSGVTQTPKHLITATGQRVTLRCSPRSGDLSVYWYQQSLDQGLQFLIQYYNGEERAKGNILERFSAQQFPDLHSELNLSSLELGDSALYFCASSAPGTKANVLTFGAGSRLTVL.

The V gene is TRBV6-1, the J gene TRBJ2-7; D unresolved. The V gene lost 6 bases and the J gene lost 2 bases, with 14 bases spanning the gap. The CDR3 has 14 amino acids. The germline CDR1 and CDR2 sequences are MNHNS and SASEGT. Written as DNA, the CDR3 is TGTGCCAGCAGGCAAGGGCAAATAACCTACGAGCAGTACTTC. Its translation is CASRQGQITYEQYF.

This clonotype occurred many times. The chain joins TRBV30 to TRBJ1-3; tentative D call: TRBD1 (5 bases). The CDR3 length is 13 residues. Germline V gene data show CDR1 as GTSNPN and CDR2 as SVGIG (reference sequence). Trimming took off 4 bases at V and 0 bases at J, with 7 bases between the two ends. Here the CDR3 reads CAWTTDSGNTIYF. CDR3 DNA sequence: TGTGCCTGGACGACAGACTCTGGAAACACCATATATTTT.

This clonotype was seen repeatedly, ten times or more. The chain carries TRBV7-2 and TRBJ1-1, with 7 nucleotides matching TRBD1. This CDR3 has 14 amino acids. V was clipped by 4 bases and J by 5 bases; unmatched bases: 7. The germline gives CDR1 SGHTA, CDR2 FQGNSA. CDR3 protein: CASSYHRGRTEAFF. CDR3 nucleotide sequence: TGTGCCAGCAGCTACCACAGGGGCAGAACTGAAGCTTTCTTT.

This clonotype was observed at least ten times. The CDR3 sequence is CASSETTSNQPQHF. The CDR3 DNA is TGTGCCAGCAGTGAAACGACAAGCAATCAGCCCCAGCATTTT. The rearrangement uses TRBV2 and TRBJ1-5; the D is unclear. CDR3 length: 14 residues. The ends were cut back, 2 bases at V and 1 base at J, with 6 bases in the middle. Germline V gene data show CDR1 as SNHLY and CDR2 as FYNNEI.

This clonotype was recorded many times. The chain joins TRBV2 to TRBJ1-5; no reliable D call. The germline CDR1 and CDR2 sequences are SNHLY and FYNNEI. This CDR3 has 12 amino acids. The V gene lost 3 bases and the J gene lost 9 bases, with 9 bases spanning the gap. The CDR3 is CASSDPTGPQHF. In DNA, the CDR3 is TGTGCCAGCAGTGACCCAACGGGGCCCCAGCATTTT.

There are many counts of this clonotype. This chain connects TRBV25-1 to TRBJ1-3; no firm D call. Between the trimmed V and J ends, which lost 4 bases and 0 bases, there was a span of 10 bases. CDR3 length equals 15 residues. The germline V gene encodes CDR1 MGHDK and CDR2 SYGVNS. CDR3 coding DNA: TGTGCCAGCAGTGCCCCGCAGATCTCTGGAAACACCATATATTTT. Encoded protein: CASSAPQISGNTIYF.

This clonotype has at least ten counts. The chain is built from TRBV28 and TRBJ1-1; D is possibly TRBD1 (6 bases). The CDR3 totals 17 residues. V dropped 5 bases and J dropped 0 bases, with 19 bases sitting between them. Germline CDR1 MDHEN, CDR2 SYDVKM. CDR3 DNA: TGTGCCAGCAGTCGAAGGGGGGGGAGAGGGATGAACACTGAAGCTTTCTTT. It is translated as CASSRRGGRGMNTEAFF.

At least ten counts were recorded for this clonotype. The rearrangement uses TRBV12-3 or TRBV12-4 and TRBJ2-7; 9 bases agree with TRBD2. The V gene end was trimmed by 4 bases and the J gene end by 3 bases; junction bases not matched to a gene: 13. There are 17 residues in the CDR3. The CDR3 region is CASSSSKERGAFYEQYF. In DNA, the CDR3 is TGTGCCAGCAGTTCCTCGAAGGAGCGGGGGGCCTTCTACGAGCAGTACTTC.

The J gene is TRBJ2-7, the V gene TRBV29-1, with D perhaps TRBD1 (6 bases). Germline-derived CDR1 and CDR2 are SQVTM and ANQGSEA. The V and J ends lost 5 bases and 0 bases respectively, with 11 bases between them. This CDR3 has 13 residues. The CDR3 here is CSVLRGNSYEQYF. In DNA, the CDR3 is TGCAGCGTTCTAAGGGGGAACTCCTACGAGCAGTACTTC.

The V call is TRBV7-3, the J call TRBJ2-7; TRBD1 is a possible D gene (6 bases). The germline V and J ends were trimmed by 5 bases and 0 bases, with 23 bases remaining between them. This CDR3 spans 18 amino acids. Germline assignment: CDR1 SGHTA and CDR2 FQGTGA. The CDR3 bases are TGTGCCAGCAGCCTGCACCCTCAGACAGGATCGAGCTCCTACGAGCAGTACTTC. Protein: CASSLHPQTGSSSYEQYF.

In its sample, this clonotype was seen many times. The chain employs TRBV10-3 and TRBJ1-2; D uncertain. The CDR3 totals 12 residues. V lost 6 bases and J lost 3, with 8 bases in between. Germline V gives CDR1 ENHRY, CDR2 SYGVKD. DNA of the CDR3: TGTGCCATCAGCTCTGGTGACTATGGCTACACCTTC. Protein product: CAISSGDYGYTF.

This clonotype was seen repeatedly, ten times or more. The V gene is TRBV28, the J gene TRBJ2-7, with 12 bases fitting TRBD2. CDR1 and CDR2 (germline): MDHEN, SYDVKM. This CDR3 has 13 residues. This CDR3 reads CASTSGSKYEQYF. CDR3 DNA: TGTGCTTCGACTAGCGGGAGTAAATACGAGCAGTACTTC.